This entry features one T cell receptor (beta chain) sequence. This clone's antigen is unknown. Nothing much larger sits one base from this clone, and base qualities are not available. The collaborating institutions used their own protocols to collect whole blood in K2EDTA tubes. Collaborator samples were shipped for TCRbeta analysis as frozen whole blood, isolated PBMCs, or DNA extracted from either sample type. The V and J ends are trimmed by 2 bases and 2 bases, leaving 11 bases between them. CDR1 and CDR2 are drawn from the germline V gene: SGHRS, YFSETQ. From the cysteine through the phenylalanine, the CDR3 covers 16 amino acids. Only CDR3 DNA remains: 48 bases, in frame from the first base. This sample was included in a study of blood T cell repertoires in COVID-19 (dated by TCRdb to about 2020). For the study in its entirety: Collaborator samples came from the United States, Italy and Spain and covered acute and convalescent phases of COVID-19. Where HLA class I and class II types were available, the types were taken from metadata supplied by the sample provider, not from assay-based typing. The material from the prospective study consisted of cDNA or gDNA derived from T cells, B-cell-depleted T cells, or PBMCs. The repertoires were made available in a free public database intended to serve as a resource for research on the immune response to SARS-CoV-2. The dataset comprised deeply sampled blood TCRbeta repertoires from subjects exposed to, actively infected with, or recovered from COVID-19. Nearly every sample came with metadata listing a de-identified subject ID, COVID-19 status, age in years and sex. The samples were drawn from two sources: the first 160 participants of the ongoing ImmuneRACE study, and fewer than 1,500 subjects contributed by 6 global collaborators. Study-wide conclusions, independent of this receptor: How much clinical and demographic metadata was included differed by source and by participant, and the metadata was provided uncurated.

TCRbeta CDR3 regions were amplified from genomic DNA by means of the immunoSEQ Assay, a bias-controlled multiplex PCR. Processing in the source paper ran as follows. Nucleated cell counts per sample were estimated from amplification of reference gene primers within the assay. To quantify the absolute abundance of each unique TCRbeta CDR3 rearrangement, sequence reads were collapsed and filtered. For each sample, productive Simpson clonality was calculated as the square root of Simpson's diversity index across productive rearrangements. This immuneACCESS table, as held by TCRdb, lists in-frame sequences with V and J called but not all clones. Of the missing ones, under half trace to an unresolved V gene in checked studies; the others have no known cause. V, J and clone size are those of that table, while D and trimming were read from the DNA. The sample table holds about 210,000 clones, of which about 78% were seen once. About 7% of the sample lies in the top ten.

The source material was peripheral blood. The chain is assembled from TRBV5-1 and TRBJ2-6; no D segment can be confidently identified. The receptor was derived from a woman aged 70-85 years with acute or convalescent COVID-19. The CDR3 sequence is CASSFSSVAGANVLTF. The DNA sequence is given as TGCGCCAGCAGCTTTTCAAGCGTGGCTGGGGCCAACGTCCTGACTTTC.